The source of this TCR beta chain is a study of blood T cell repertoires in COVID-19. Study at large: PBMCs, B-cell-depleted T cells, or T cells provided the cDNA or gDNA that made up the material.

Germline lookup yields CDR1 KGHDR and CDR2 SFDVKD. This CDR3 region has 17 residues. Trimming cost V 1 base and J 2 bases; bases outside gene matches: 8. Per the original data handling: Estimates of nucleated cell counts were drawn from the amplification of reference gene primers. Method: immunoSEQ multiplex PCR; TCRdb's copy keeps in-frame clones and lacks some. That table is the source of V, J and clone size, and D and trimming were worked out from the DNA. This sample has 50,000 to 60,000 clones, with roughly 85% found just once. The source material was peripheral blood. The TCR comes from a human donor in a cohort sampled during active or convalescent COVID-19. This rearrangement joins TRBV24-1 to TRBJ2-5; 8 bases are shared with TRBD2. This chain's CDR3 is CATSDLAGANEQETQYF. CDR3 nucleotide sequence: TGTGCCACCAGTGATTTAGCGGGGGCGAATGAACAAGAGACCCAGTACTTC.